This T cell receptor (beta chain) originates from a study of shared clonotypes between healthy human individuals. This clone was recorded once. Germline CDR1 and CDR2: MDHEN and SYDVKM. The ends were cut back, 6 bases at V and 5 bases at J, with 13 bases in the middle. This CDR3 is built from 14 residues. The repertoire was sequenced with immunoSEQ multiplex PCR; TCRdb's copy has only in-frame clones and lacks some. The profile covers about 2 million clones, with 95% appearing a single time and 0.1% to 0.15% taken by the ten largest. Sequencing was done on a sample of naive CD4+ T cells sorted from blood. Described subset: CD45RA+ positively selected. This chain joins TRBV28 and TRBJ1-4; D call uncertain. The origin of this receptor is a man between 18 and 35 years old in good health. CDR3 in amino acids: CASRRTVGNEKLFF. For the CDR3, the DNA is TGTGCCAGCAGGAGAACTGTCGGGAATGAAAAACTGTTTTTT.